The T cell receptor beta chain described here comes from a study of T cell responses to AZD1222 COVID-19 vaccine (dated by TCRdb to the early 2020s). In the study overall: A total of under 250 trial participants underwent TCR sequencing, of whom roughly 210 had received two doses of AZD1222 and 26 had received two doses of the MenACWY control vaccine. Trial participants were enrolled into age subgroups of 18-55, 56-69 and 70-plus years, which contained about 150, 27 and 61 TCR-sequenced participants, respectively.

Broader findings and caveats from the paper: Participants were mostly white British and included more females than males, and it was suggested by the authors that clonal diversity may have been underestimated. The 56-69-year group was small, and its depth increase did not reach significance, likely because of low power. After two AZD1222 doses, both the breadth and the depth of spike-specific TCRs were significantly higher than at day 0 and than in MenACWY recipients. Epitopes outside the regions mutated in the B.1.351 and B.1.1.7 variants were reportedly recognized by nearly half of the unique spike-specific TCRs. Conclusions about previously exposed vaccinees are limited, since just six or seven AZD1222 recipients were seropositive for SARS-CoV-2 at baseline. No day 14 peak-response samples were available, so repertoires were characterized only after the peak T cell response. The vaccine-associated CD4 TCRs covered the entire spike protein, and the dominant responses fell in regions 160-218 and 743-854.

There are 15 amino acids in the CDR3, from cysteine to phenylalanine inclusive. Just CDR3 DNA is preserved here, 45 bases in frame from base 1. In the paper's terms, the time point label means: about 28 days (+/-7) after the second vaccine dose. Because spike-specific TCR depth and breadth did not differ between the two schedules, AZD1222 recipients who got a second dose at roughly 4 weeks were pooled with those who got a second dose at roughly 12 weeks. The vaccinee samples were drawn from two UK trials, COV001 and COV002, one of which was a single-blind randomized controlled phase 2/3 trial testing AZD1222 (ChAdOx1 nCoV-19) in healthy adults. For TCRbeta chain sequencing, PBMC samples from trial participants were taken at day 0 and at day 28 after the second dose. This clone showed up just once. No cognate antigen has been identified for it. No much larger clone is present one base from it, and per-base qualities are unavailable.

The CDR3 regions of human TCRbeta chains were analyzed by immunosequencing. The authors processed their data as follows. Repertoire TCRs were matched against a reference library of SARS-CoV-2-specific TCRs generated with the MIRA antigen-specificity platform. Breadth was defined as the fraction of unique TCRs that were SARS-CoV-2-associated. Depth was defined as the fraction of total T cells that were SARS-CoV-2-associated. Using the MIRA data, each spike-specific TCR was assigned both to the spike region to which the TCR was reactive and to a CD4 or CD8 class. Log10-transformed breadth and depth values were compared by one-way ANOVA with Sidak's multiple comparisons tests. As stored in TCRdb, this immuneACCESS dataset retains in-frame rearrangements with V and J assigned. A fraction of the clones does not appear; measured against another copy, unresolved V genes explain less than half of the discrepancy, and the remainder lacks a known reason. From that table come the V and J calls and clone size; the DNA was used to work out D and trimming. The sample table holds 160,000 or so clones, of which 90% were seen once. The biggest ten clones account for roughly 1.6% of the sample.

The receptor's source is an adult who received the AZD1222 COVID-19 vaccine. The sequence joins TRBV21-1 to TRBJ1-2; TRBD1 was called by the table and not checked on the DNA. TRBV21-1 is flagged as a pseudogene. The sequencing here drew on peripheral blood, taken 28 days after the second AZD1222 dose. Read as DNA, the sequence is TGTGCCAGCAGCACGGACAGCCCCTTGGAATATGGCTACACCTTC. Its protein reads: CASSTDSPLEYGYTF.